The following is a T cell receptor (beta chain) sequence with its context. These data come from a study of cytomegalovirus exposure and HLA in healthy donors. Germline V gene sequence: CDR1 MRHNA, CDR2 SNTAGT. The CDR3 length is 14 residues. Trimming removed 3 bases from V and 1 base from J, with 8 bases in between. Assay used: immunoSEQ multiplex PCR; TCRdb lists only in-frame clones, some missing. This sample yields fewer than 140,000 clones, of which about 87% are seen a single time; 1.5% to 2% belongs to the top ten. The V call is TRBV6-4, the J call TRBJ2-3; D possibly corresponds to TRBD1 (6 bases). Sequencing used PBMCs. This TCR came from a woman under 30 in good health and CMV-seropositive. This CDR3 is CASSEDSRTDTQYF. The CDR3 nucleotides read TGTGCCAGCAGTGAGGACAGCCGCACAGATACGCAGTATTTT.